This T cell receptor beta chain was retrieved from a study of cytomegalovirus exposure and HLA in healthy donors. CDR3 length: 14 amino acids. V gave up 3 bases and J gave up 2 bases, with 8 bases separating them. CDR1 and CDR2 from the germline V gene are SEHNR and FQNEAQ (reference sequence). The PCR had 60 Vbeta and 13 Jbeta primers. Sequencing used immunoSEQ multiplex PCR; TCRdb keeps in-frame clones, though not all of them. The top ten hold roughly 0.4% of the sample, which has about 200,000 clones, around 79% seen once. The donors (healthy individuals) were bone marrow donors. The material sequenced was PBMCs. The chain joins TRBV7-9 to TRBJ1-5, with D unclear. The sequence came from a male donor in good health and CMV-seropositive. DNA of the CDR3: TGTGCCAGCAGCTTCACAGAGCGCAATCAGCCCCAGCATTTT. It translates to CASSFTERNQPQHF. Filled out from reference TRBV7-9 and TRBJ1-5, the complete variable domain reads DTGVSQNPRHKITKRGQNVTFRCDPISEHNRLYWYRQTLGQGPEFLTYFQNEAQLEKSRLLSDRFSAERPKGSFSTLEIQRTEQGDSAMYLCASSFTERNQPQHFGDGTRLSIL.